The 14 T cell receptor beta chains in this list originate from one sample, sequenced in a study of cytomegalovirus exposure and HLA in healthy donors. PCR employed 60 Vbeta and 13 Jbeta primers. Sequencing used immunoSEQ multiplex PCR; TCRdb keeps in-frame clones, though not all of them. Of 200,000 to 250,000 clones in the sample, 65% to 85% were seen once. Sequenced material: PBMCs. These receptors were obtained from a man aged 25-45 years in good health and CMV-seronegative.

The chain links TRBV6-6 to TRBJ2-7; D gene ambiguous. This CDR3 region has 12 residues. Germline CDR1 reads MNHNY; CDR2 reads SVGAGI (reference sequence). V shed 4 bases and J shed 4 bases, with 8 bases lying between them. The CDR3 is CASSSLLYEQYF. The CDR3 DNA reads TGTGCCAGCAGTTCCCTCCTATACGAGCAGTACTTC.

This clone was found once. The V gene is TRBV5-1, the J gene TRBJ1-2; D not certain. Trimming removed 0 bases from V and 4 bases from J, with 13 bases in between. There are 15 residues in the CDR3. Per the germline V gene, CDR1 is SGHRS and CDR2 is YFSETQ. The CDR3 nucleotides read TGCGCCAGCAGCTTGGCTAGCGACGCCCGCTATGGCTACACCTTC. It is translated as CASSLASDARYGYTF.

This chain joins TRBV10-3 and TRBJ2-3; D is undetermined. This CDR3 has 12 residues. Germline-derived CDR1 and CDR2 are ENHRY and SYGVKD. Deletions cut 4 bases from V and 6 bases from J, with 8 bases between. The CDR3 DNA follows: TGTGCCATCAGTGCGACTTTCGATACGCAGTATTTT. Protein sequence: CAISATFDTQYF.

CDR3 protein: CSARGSTNYNEQFF. CDR3 bases: TGCAGCGCTCGAGGGTCGACAAATTACAATGAGCAGTTCTTC. This sequence joins TRBV29-1 and TRBJ2-1; a weak D match, TRBD2 (5 bases). V was shortened by 7 bases and J by 4 bases, with 17 bases between the two germline ends. Germline CDR1 SQVTM, CDR2 ANQGSEA. This CDR3 is built from 14 residues.

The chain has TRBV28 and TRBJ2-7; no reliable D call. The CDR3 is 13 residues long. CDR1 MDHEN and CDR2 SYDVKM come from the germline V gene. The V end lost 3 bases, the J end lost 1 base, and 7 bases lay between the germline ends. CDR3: CASSFAGSYEQYF. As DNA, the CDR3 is TGTGCCAGCAGTTTCGCCGGGTCCTACGAGCAGTACTTC.

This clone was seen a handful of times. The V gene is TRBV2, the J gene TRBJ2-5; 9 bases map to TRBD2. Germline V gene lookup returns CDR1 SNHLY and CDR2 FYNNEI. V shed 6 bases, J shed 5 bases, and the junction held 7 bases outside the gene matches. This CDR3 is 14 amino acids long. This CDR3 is CASSHGTSRETQYF. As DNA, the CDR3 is TGTGCCAGCAGCCACGGGACTAGCAGGGAGACCCAGTACTTC.

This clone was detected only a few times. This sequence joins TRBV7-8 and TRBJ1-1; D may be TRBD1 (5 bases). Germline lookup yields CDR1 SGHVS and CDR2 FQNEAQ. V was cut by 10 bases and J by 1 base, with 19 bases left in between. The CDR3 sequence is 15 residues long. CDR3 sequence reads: CAIIRGDLGNTEAFF. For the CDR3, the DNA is TGTGCCATCATTCGGGGGGACCTGGGGAACACTGAAGCTTTCTTT.

Here the CDR3 reads CASSPRRTGAETQYF. The CDR3 DNA reads as TGTGCCAGCAGCCCCCGAAGGACAGGCGCGGAGACCCAGTACTTC. This sequence joins TRBV9 and TRBJ2-5; 7 positions match TRBD1. This CDR3 region has 15 residues. Germline lookup yields CDR1 SGDLS and CDR2 YYNGEE. The trim removed 4 bases at V and 5 bases at J, leaving 11 bases unmatched.

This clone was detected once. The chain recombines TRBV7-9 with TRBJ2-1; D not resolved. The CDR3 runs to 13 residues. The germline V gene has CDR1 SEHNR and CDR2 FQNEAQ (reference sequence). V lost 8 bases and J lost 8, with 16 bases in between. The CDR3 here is CASCKSRVDEQFF. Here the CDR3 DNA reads TGTGCCAGCTGTAAATCGCGCGTGGATGAGCAGTTCTTC.

CDR3 protein: CASSPLQGAPNSYEQYF. CDR3 bases: TGTGCCAGCAGCCCCTTACAGGGGGCGCCTAACTCCTACGAGCAGTACTTC. V is TRBV27 and J is TRBJ2-7; 9 positions agree with TRBD1. The V gene's germline CDR1 is MNHEY and CDR2 SMNVEV (reference sequence). Losses at the gene ends were 6 bases for V and 0 bases for J; bases not matched to a gene: 12. The length of the CDR3 is 17 residues.

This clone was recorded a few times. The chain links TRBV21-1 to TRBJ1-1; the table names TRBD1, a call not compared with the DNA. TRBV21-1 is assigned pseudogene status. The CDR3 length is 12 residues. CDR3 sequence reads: CQPGECYTEAFF. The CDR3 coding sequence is TGTCAACCAGGGGAGTGCTACACTGAAGCTTTCTTT.

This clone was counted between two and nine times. CDR3 bases: TGTGCCACCCTGACAGGTCTCTCCTACGAGCAGTACTTC. Translating gives CATLTGLSYEQYF. This chain uses TRBV28 with TRBJ2-7, with D possibly matching TRBD1 (6 bases). The CDR3 runs to 13 residues. Germline V gives CDR1 MDHEN, CDR2 SYDVKM. Trimming pared 10 bases from V and 0 bases from J, leaving 13 bases between.

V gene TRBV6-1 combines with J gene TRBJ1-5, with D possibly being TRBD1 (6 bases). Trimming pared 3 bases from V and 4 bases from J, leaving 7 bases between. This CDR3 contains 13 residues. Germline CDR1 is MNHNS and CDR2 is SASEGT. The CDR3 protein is CASSDTGNQPQHF. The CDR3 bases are TGTGCCAGCAGTGATACAGGGAATCAGCCCCAGCATTTT.

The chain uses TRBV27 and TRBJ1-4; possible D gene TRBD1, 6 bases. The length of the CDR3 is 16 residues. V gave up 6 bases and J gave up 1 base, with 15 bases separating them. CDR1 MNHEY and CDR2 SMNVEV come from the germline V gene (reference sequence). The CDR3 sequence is CASSSTTGLTNEKLFF. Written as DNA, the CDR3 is TGTGCCAGCAGCTCCACCACAGGGTTAACTAATGAAAAACTGTTTTTT.